This T cell receptor (beta chain) emerged from a study of blood T cell repertoires in COVID-19. Study overall: Sites in the United States, Italy and Spain provided acute and convalescent COVID-19 samples. PBMCs, B-cell-depleted T cells, or T cells were the source of the cDNA or gDNA that made up the material.

Study processing details: Reference gene primer amplification gave nucleated cell count estimates. The protocol was immunoSEQ multiplex PCR, while the TCRdb copy is restricted to in-frame clones and leaves out a portion. For V, J and clone size, that table is used; D and trimming come from the DNA. The sample consists of 150,000 to 200,000 clones, 80% to 90% of them appearing once. The CDR3 runs to 15 residues. Germline V gene sequence: CDR1 PRHDT, CDR2 FYEKMQ (reference sequence). Trimming pared 5 bases from V and 5 bases from J, leaving 13 bases between. The chain joins TRBV13 to TRBJ2-6, with D perhaps matching TRBD2 (7 bases). The sequence was obtained from a woman between 65 and 79 years old with acute or convalescent COVID-19. Sequenced input: peripheral blood. The CDR3 nucleotides are TGTGCCAGCAGCATCACAGGGACTAGGGCCAACGTCCTGACTTTC. Translating it yields CASSITGTRANVLTF.